This TCR beta chain was identified during a study of PD-1 blockade in classical Hodgkin lymphoma. The time point was: cycle 4 day 1 (C4D1), after about 6 weeks of nivolumab. Every one of the patients relapsed after autologous stem cell transplantation (brentuximab vedotin exposure was variable). The assay was immunoSEQ multiplex PCR, and TCRdb's table has in-frame clones only and misses some. The sample lists around 100,000 clones; about nine tenths were seen once. The CDR3 has 14 residues. Per the germline V gene, CDR1 is KGHSH and CDR2 is LQKENI. V was clipped by 6 bases and J by 3 bases, with 15 bases between them.

The chain combines TRBV18 with TRBJ2-7; weak D call: TRBD2 (5 bases). The TCR was taken from a human donor with classical Hodgkin lymphoma. Material: peripheral blood mononuclear cells (PBMCs), obtained before the fourth cycle of nivolumab. CDR3 coding DNA: TGTGCCAGCTCCCCAGAATGGGGAGACTACGAGCAGTACTTC. Its protein product is CASSPEWGDYEQYF.